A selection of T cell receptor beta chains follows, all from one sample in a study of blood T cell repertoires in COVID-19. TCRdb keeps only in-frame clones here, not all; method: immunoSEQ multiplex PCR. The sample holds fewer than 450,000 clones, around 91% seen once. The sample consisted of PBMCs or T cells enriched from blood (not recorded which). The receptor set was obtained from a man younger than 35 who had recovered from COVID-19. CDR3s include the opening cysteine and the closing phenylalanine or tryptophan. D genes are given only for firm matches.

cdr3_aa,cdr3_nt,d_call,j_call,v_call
CASSLEDSNTEAFF,TGTGCCAGCAGTTTAGAGGACAGTAACACTGAAGCTTTCTTT,NA,TRBJ1-1,TRBV25-1
CASSPGTTNYGYTF,TGTGCCAGCAGCCCTGGGACAACCAACTATGGCTACACCTTC,NA,TRBJ1-2,TRBV7-8
CASSFAGNTIYF,TGTGCCAGCAGCTTCGCTGGAAACACCATATATTTT,NA,TRBJ1-3,TRBV5-5
CASSQAGARGYTF,TGTGCCAGCAGCCAAGCAGGGGCGCGAGGCTACACCTTC,NA,TRBJ1-2,TRBV3-1/TRBV3-2
CASSRTEGIGFRDYGYTF,TGTGCCAGCAGCCGGACGGAGGGAATTGGATTTCGAGACTATGGCTACACCTTC,NA,TRBJ1-2,TRBV5-4
CASSQAAAARNEKLFF,TGCGCCAGCAGCCAAGCCGCGGCTGCGCGTAATGAAAAACTGTTTTTT,NA,TRBJ1-4,TRBV4-1
CASSQERGAYNSPLHF,TGTGCCAGCAGCCAAGAAAGGGGCGCCTATAATTCACCCCTCCACTTT,NA,TRBJ1-6,TRBV3-1/TRBV3-2
CASMGRSPPEAFF,TGTGCCAGCATGGGCAGGTCGCCCCCTGAAGCTTTCTTT,NA,TRBJ1-1,TRBV27
CASSLNSGNSPLHF,TGTGCCAGCAGCCTTAATAGCGGTAATTCACCCCTCCACTTT,NA,TRBJ1-6,TRBV11-1
CASSTYTSGRLRYEQYF,TGTGCCAGCAGTACTTATACTAGCGGGAGACTACGCTACGAGCAGTACTTC,TRBD2,TRBJ2-7,TRBV7-8